Below, 9 T cell receptor beta chains from the same sample are listed, as sequenced in a study of radiation and T cells in renal cell carcinoma. Time point given: baseline pretreatment blood. Treatment denoted: 15 Gy SBRT to primary tumor, nephrectomy 4 weeks later. Clones were sequenced by immunoSEQ multiplex PCR, and TCRdb holds only the in-frame ones, with some missing. This sample has 150,000 or so clones; 75% to 90% occur once, and the top ten carry 20% to 25%. This specimen consisted of blood, obtained from a patient whose treatment included radiotherapy and nephrectomy. The receptors were gathered from a woman aged 50 to 60 with renal cell carcinoma.

This chain uses TRBV13 with TRBJ1-2; D possibly corresponds to TRBD1 (5 bases). From germline, CDR1 is PRHDT and CDR2 FYEKMQ (reference sequence). This CDR3 spans 11 amino acids. V dropped 5 bases and J dropped 8 bases, with 9 bases sitting between them. The CDR3 spells CASSRTGGYTF. CDR3 sequence (DNA): TGTGCCAGCAGCCGAACAGGCGGCTACACCTTC.

This clone was found once. This chain links TRBV29-1 with TRBJ2-2; TRBD2 matches 10 bases. Germline CDR1 is SQVTM and CDR2 is ANQGSEA. The trim removed 7 bases at V and 6 bases at J, leaving 5 bases unmatched. This CDR3 has 13 amino acids. CDR3 sequence reads: CSGSGGLPGELFF. CDR3 DNA sequence: TGCAGCGGTAGCGGGGGGCTGCCCGGGGAGCTGTTTTTT.

The chain has TRBV27 and TRBJ2-5; D is ambiguous. From germline, CDR1 is MNHEY and CDR2 SMNVEV (reference sequence). Trimming cost V 4 bases and J 1 base, with 7 bases left between them. The CDR3 extends over 13 amino acids. The CDR3 reads CASSSRTQETQYF. The CDR3 DNA reads as TGTGCCAGCAGTTCCCGGACCCAAGAGACCCAGTACTTC.

The rearrangement joins TRBV5-6 to TRBJ2-1, with 8 bases aligning to TRBD1. V lost 4 bases, J lost 6 bases, and 9 bases stayed unmatched. CDR1 is SGHDT and CDR2 is YYEEEE in the germline V gene. This CDR3 is built from 15 residues. The CDR3 DNA reads as TGTGCCAGCAGCCCCCCGCGGACAGGGTTCAATGAGCAGTTCTTC. This codes for CASSPPRTGFNEQFF.

The chain uses TRBV10-1 and TRBJ2-7; D not resolved. The germline V gene has CDR1 WNHNN and CDR2 SYGVQD (reference sequence). This CDR3 region has 12 residues. Trimming stripped 2 bases from V and 1 base from J, with 3 bases between. The CDR3 spells CASSEGSYEQYF. The CDR3 DNA follows: TGCGCCAGCAGTGAGGGGTCCTACGAGCAGTACTTC.

This clone was seen only a few times. The chain's CDR3 is CAIQGQETQYF. CDR3 sequence (DNA): TGTGCCATTCAGGGGCAAGAGACCCAGTACTTC. J is TRBJ2-5 and V is TRBV6-1, with TRBD1 as a possible D gene (6 bases). Germline assignment: CDR1 MNHNS and CDR2 SASEGT. Trimming took 10 bases from V and 2 from J, leaving 8 bases between them. CDR3 length: 11 residues.

The rearrangement links TRBV4-3 to TRBJ2-1, with 10 bases lining up with TRBD2. Trimming at V came to 2 bases and at J to 7 bases, leaving 2 bases not matched to a gene. The CDR3 has 14 residues. Germline loops: CDR1 LGHNA, CDR2 YSLEER. CDR3 bases: TGCGCCAGCAGCCAACGGGGACTAGCGAATGAGCAGTTCTTC. It yields the protein CASSQRGLANEQFF.

The chain links TRBV29-1 to TRBJ1-1, with a tentative D call TRBD1 (5 bases). The CDR3 is 14 amino acids. V shed 7 bases and J shed 0 bases, with 15 bases lying between them. The germline V gene encodes CDR1 SQVTM and CDR2 ANQGSEA. The CDR3 DNA reads TGCAGCGCGAGAGGGGCGAGGGTGAACACTGAAGCTTTCTTT. Protein sequence: CSARGARVNTEAFF.

The chain joins TRBV6-1 to TRBJ1-1; tentative D call: TRBD1 (5 bases). There are 14 residues in the CDR3. In germline, CDR1 is MNHNS, CDR2 SASEGT. V was cut by 6 bases and J by 4 bases, with 15 bases left in between. CDR3 sequence: CASRNSNRPTEAFF. In nucleotides, the CDR3 is TGTGCCAGCAGAAACTCAAACAGGCCCACTGAAGCTTTCTTT.